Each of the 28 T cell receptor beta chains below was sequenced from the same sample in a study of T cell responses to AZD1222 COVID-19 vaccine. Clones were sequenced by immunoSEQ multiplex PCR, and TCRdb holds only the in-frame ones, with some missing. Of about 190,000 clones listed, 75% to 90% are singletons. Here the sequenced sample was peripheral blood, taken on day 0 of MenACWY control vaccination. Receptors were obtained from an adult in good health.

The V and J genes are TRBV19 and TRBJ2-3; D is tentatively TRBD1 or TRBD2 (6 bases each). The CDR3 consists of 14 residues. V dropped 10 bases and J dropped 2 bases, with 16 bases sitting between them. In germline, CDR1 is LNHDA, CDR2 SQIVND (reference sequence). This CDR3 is CATQTGADTDTQYF. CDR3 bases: TGTGCCACCCAAACGGGGGCTGACACAGATACGCAGTATTTT.

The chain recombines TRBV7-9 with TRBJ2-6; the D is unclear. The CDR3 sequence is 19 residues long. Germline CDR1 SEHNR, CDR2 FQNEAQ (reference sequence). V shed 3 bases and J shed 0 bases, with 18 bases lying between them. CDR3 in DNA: TGTGCCAGCAGCTTGGGGAAACAGACGTTATTCTCTGGGGCCAACGTCCTGACTTTC. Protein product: CASSLGKQTLFSGANVLTF.

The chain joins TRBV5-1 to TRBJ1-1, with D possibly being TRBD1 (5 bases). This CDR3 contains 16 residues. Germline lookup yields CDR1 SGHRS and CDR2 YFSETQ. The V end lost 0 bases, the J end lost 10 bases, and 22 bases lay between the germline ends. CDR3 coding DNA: TGCGCCAGCAGCTTGGCCAGGGTATTTAGCGGGGTAGGAGCTTTCTTT. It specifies CASSLARVFSGVGAFF.

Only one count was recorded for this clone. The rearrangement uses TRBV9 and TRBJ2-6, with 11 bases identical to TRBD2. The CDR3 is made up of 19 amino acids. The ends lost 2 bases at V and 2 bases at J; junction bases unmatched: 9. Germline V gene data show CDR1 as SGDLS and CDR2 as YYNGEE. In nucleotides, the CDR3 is TGTGCCAGCAGCGTCGGGACTAGCGGAAGATCTGCTGGGGCCAACGTCCTGACTTTC. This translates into CASSVGTSGRSAGANVLTF.

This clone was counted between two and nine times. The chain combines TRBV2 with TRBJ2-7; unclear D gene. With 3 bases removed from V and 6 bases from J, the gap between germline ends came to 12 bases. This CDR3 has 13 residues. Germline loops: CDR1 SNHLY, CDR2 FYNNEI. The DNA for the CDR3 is TGTGCCAGCAGTGAGATGGGCCCCGTCGAGCAGTACTTC. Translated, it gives CASSEMGPVEQYF.

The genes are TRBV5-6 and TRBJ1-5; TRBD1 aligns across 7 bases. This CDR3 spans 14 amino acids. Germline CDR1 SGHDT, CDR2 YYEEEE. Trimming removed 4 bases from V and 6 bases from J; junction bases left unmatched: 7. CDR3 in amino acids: CASSQGGYPQPQHF. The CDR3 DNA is TGTGCCAGCAGCCAGGGGGGGTACCCTCAGCCCCAGCATTTT.

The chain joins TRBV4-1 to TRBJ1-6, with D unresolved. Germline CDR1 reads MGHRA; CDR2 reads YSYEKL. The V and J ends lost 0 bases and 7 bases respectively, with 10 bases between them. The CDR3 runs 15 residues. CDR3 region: CASSQDLPLNSPLHF. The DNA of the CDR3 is TGCGCCAGCAGCCAAGATCTCCCCTTAAATTCACCCCTCCACTTT.

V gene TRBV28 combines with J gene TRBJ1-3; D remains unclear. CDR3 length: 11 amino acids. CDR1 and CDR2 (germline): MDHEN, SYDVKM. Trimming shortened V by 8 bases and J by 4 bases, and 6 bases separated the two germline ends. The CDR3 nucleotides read TGTGCCAGCGGACTCGGAAACACCATATATTTT. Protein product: CASGLGNTIYF.

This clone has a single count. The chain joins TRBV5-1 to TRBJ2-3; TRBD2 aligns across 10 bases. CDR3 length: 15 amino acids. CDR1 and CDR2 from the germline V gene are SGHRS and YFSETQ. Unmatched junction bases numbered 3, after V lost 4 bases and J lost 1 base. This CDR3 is CASSIGTSGTDTQYF. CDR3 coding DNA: TGCGCCAGCAGCATCGGGACTAGCGGCACAGATACGCAGTATTTT.

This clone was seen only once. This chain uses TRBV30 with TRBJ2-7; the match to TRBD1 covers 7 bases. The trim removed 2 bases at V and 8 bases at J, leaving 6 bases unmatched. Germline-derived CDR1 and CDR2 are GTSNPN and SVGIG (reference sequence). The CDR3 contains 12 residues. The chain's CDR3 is CAWSPNRGQQYF. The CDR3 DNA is TGTGCCTGGAGTCCAAACAGGGGACAGCAGTACTTC. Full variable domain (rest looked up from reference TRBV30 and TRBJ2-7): SQTIHQWPATLVQPVGSPLSLECTVEGTSNPNLYWYRQAAGRGLQLLFYSVGIGQISSEVPQNLSASRPQDRQFILSSKKLLLSDSGFYLCAWSPNRGQQYFGPGTRLTVT.

The DNA of the CDR3 is TGTGCCAGCAGCTTATATGGGGGGCAAGAGCAGTACTTC. It is translated as CASSLYGGQEQYF. This rearrangement joins TRBV7-2 to TRBJ2-7; either TRBD1 or TRBD2 may supply D (6 bases each). The V end was cut by 2 bases, the J end by 7 bases, with 12 bases between. CDR1 and CDR2 (germline): SGHTA, FQGNSA. The CDR3 is made up of 13 amino acids. The full variable domain, in which reference TRBV7-2 and TRBJ2-7 provide the parts outside the CDR3, is GAGVSQSPSNKVTEKGKDVELRCDPISGHTALYWYRQSLGQGLEFLIYFQGNSAPDKSGLPSDRFSAERTGGSVSTLTIQRTQQEDSAVYLCASSLYGGQEQYFGPGTRLTVT.

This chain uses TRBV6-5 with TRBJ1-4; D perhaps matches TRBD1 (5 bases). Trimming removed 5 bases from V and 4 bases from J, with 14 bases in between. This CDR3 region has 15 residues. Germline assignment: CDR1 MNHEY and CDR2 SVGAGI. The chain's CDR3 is CASSTGTSFNEKLFF. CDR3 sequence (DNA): TGTGCCAGCAGTACCGGGACGTCCTTTAATGAAAAACTGTTTTTT.

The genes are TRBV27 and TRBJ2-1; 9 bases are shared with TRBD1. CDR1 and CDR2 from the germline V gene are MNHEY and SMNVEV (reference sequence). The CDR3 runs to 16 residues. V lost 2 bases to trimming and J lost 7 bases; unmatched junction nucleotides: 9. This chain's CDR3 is CASSLGGTGLTNEQFF. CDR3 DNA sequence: TGTGCCAGCAGTTTAGGGGGGACAGGGCTTACGAATGAGCAGTTCTTC.

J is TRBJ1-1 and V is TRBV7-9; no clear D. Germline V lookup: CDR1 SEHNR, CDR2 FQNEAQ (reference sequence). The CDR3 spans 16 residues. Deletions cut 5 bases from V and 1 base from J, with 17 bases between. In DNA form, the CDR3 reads TGTGCCAGCAGCCACGGAGACCTCCCCGGGAACACTGAAGCTTTCTTT. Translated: CASSHGDLPGNTEAFF.

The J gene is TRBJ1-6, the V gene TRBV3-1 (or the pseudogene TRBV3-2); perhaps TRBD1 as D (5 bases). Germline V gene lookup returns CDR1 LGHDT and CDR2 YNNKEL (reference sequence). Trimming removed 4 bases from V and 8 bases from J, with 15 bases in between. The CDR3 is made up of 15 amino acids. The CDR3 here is CASSRGAEGHSPLHF. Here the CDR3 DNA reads TGTGCCAGCAGCCGAGGGGCGGAAGGGCATTCACCCCTCCACTTT.

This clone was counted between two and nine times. In DNA form, the CDR3 reads TGTGCCAGCAGCACCGGACAGGGGGCTGGCTACGAGCAGTACTTC. The encoded protein is CASSTGQGAGYEQYF. The chain couples TRBV7-2 to TRBJ2-7; 11 bases align to TRBD1. The CDR3 is 15 residues long. V was pared by 5 bases and J by 3 bases, with 6 bases of the junction left unmatched. The germline V gene encodes CDR1 SGHTA and CDR2 FQGNSA. The full variable domain, with the rest looked up from reference TRBV7-2 and TRBJ2-7, is GAGVSQSPSNKVTEKGKDVELRCDPISGHTALYWYRQSLGQGLEFLIYFQGNSAPDKSGLPSDRFSAERTGGSVSTLTIQRTQQEDSAVYLCASSTGQGAGYEQYFGPGTRLTVT.

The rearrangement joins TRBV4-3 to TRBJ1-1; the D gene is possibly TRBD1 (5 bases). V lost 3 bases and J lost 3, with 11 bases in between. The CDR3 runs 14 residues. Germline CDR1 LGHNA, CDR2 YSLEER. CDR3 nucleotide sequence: TGCGCCAGCAGCCAGGACACCCAGCACACTGAAGCTTTCTTT. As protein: CASSQDTQHTEAFF.

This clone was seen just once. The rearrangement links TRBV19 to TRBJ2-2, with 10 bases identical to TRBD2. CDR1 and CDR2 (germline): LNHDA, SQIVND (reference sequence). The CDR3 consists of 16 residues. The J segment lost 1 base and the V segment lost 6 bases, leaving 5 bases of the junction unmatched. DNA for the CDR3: TGTGCCAGTAGACACAGGACTAGCGGGAACACCGGGGAGCTGTTTTTT. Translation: CASRHRTSGNTGELFF.

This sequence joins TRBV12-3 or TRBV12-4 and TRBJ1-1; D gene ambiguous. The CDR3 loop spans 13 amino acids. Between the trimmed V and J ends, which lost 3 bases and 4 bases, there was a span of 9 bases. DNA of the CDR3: TGTGCCAGCAGTTTTATAGGTAGCACTGAAGCTTTCTTT. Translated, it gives CASSFIGSTEAFF.

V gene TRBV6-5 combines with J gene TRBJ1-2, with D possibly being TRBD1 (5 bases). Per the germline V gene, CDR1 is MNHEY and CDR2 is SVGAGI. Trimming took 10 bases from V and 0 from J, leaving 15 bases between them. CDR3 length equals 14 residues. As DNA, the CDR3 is TGTGCCATCCGCCGGGACTACTCTAACTATGGCTACACCTTC. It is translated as CAIRRDYSNYGYTF.

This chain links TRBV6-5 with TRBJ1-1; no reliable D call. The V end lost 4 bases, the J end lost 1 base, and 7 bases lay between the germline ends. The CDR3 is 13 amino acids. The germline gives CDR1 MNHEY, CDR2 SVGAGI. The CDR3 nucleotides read TGTGCCAGCAGTTCCAACCCGAACACTGAAGCTTTCTTT. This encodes CASSSNPNTEAFF.

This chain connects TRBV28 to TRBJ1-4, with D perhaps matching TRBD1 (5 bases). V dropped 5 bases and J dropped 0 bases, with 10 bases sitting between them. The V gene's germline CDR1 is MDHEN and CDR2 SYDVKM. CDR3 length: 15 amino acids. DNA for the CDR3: TGTGCCAGCAGTCTCAGGGCTGCAACTAATGAAAAACTGTTTTTT. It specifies CASSLRAATNEKLFF.

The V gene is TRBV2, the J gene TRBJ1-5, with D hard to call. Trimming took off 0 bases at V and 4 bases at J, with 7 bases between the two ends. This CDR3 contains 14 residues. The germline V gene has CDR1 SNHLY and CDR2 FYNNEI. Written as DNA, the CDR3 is TGTGCCAGCAGTGAAGCCTCTCTTAATCAGCCCCAGCATTTT. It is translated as CASSEASLNQPQHF.

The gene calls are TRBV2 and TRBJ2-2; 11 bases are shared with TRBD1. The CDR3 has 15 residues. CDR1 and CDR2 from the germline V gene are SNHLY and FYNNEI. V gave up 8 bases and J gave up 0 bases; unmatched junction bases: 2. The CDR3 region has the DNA TGTGCCAGCCGGACAGGGGGCTCGAACACCGGGGAGCTGTTTTTT. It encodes CASRTGGSNTGELFF.

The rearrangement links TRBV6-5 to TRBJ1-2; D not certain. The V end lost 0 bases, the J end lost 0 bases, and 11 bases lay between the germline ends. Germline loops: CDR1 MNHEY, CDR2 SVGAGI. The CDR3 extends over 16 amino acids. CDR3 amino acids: CASSYSTGPPNYGYTF. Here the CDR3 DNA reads TGTGCCAGCAGTTACTCTACCGGACCCCCTAACTATGGCTACACCTTC.

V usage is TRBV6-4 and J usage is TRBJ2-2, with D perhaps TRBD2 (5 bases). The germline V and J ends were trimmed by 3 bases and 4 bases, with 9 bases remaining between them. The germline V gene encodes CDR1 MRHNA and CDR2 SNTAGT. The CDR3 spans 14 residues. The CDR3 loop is CASSESGSTGELFF. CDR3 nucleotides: TGTGCCAGCAGTGAAAGCGGTTCCACCGGGGAGCTGTTTTTT.

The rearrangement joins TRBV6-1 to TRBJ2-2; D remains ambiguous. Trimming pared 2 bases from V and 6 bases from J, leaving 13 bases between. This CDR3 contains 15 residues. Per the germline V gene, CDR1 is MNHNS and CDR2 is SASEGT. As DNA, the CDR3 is TGTGCCAGCAGTGAAAATCCCTCAGCTCCCGGGGAGCTGTTTTTT. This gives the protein CASSENPSAPGELFF.

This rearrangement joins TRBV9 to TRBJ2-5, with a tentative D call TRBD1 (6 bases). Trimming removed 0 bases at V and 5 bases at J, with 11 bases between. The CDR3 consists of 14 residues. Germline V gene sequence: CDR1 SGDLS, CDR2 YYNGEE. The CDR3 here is CASSVDGQRETQYF. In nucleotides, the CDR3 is TGTGCCAGCAGCGTAGACGGACAGCGGGAGACCCAGTACTTC.